These T cell receptor beta chains were read from a single sample in a study of T-cell reconstitution after alpha-beta-depleted transplantation in children. TCRdb re-analysed the PCR reads in MiXCR, keeping a single row per CDR3 protein. The table includes around 700,000 distinct CDR3 sequences, under 15% detected once. The sequenced sample was PBMCs, obtained before TCRalphabeta/CD19-depleted stem cell transplant. Receptors originate from a girl aged 2-10 years with congenital amegakaryocytic thrombocytopenia, due to receive a stem cell transplant. The CDR3 runs from the conserved cysteine through the conserved F or W. The D gene is left open where the match is weak. Clone size is not always given. Where it is, it says once, few, many or a class for expanded clones.

clone size	D gene	V gene	J gene	CDR3 DNA	CDR3 protein
many	-	TRBV29-1	TRBJ2-7	TGCAGCGTTGAGGGTGGGGGAGCCTACGAGCAGTACTTC	CSVEGGGAYEQYF
-	TRBD2	TRBV5-6	TRBJ2-1	TGTGCCAGCAGCCCGGGGGGGGGAGGAACCTACAATGAGCAGTTCTTC	CASSPGGGGTYNEQFF
many	-	TRBV29-1	TRBJ1-1	TGCAGCGGCGGGGGGACTGAAGCTTTCTTT	CSGGGTEAFF
few	TRBD2	TRBV20-1	TRBJ2-7	TGCAGTGCTAGAGATACTAGCGGGAGTTTTTCCTACGAGCAGTACTTC	CSARDTSGSFSYEQYF
many	TRBD1	TRBV4-1	TRBJ2-1	TGCGCCAGCAGCCAAGATAGGGTAGGGACAGCGGACAATGAGCAGTTCTTC	CASSQDRVGTADNEQFF
many	TRBD1	TRBV12-3/TRBV12-4	TRBJ1-1	TGTGCCAGCAGTACAGGGGTCGGCACTGAAGCTTTCTTT	CASSTGVGTEAFF
many	-	TRBV5-1	TRBJ2-7	TGCGCCAGCGGAATTGACAGAGCCTACGAGCAGTACTTC	CASGIDRAYEQYF
many	-	TRBV7-9	TRBJ1-1	TGTGCCAGCAGCCCTAAGGGACCGCTCTTAGGACAGACTGAAGCTTTCTTT	CASSPKGPLLGQTEAFF
few	-	TRBV12-3/TRBV12-4	TRBJ1-2	TGTGCCAGCAGTTCGCTTTCGGGGTGGGGCTACACCTTC	CASSSLSGWGYTF
many	-	TRBV7-9	TRBJ2-1	TGTGCCAGCAGCAACCTAGCGAGCTCCTACAATGAGCAGTTCTTC	CASSNLASSYNEQFF
-	TRBD2	TRBV20-1	TRBJ2-7	TGCAGTGCTACTCCGGGACTAGGATATTACGAGCAGTACTTC	CSATPGLGYYEQYF
many	-	TRBV7-9	TRBJ2-7	TGTGCCAGCAGCTCGTCCCAAGGGGGGTGGTTTTACGAGCAGTACTTC	CASSSSQGGWFYEQYF
-	TRBD2	TRBV5-5	TRBJ2-3	TGTGCCACTACTAGCGGGGATAGCACAGATACGCAGTATTTT	CATTSGDSTDTQYF
once	-	TRBV5-4	TRBJ1-2	TGTGCCAGCAGTAGCGCGGGTGGCGACACCTTC	CASSSAGGDTF
few	-	TRBV28	TRBJ2-4	TGTGCCAGCAGTGACCCGAGGCCCAGAACGCGGGAACAGCCCAAAAACATTCAGTACTTC	CASSDPRPRTREQPKNIQYF
few	-	TRBV3-1	TRBJ2-1	TGTGCCAGCAGCCCTGAGGGGCTATTACTCGATAACTACAATGAGCAGTTCTTC	CASSPEGLLLDNYNEQFF
many	-	TRBV29-1	TRBJ2-2	TGCAGCGTTGAACGGGCCGGGGAGCTGTTTTTT	CSVERAGELFF
many	-	TRBV20-1	TRBJ1-5	TGCAGCGCTAGTTATAGCAATCAGCCCCAGCATTTT	CSASYSNQPQHF
-	-	TRBV30	TRBJ1-5	TGTGCCTGGAGCGAGGAACCTAGCAATCAGCCCCAGCATTTT	CAWSEEPSNQPQHF
-	TRBD2	TRBV6-2/TRBV6-3	TRBJ2-7	TGTGCCAGCCTGGCGGGAGGAACCTACGAGCAGTACTTC	CASLAGGTYEQYF
few	TRBD1	TRBV4-1	TRBJ1-3	TGCGCCAGCAGCCAAGTGCAGGGGGCATCTGGAAACACCATATATTTT	CASSQVQGASGNTIYF
-	TRBD1	TRBV20-1	TRBJ2-7	TGCAGTGCTTGTCAGGGGACAGACTACGAGCAGTACTTC	CSACQGTDYEQYF
few	TRBD2	TRBV29-1	TRBJ2-3	TGCAGCGTTGAAGGGTTGACTAGCGGGAGTTTGGATACGCAGTATTTT	CSVEGLTSGSLDTQYF
few	TRBD2	TRBV20-1	TRBJ2-1	TGCAGTGCTGAGGGACTAGCGGGGGCTCAGACCTACAATGAGCAGTTCTTC	CSAEGLAGAQTYNEQFF
many	-	TRBV20-1	TRBJ1-5	TGCAGTGCTAGCCGCCCGGGTAAGGGCAATCAGCCCCAGCATTTT	CSASRPGKGNQPQHF
many	-	TRBV20-1	TRBJ1-1	TGCAGTGCTAGAGAAGACACTTCGAACACTGAAGCTTTCTTT	CSAREDTSNTEAFF
-	-	TRBV7-8	TRBJ1-2	TGTGCCAGCAGCTTTGGGACCGCCTTAACCTATGGCTACACCTTC	CASSFGTALTYGYTF
-	TRBD2	TRBV20-1	TRBJ2-7	TGCAGTGCTAGAGATATAGGACGACTAGCGGGAAGTTGGGTCAACGAGCAGTACTTC	CSARDIGRLAGSWVNEQYF
few	-	TRBV6-5	TRBJ1-6	TGTGCCAGCAGTTACGGGGGCGGGCGTTATAATTCACCCCTCCACTTT	CASSYGGGRYNSPLHF
many	TRBD2	TRBV7-6	TRBJ2-7	TGTGCCAGCGGTGCATTTAGTGGGACTAGCCCCAACGAGCAGTACTTC	CASGAFSGTSPNEQYF